This T cell receptor beta chain was identified during a study of T cell responses to AZD1222 COVID-19 vaccine. Whole-study findings and limits: After the peak T cell response, and only then, were repertoires sampled. White British ancestry dominated among donors, who included more females, and clonal diversity was possibly underestimated. After two AZD1222 doses, spike-specific TCR breadth and depth rose versus day 0.

This CDR3 contains 16 residues. J was trimmed by 4 bases and V by 4 bases; bases with no gene match: 12. CDR1 is SGHRS and CDR2 is YFSETQ in the germline V gene. The table came from immunoSEQ multiplex PCR; TCRdb's copy has only in-frame clones and leaves some out. The table shows 130,000 or so clones, with 80% to 95% occurring only once. Comment on this clone: Its antigen remains unidentified.

The sample in question was peripheral blood, obtained on day 0 of MenACWY control vaccination. The TCR comes from an adult in good health. The rearrangement joins TRBV5-1 to TRBJ2-5; 8 bases line up with TRBD1. The CDR3 region has the DNA TGCGCCAGCAGCCGCACAGGGGGAATAAGGGGAGAGACCCAGTACTTC. As protein: CASSRTGGIRGETQYF.